The rows below give T cell receptor beta chains drawn from one sample of a study of a mutant IDH1 vaccine in newly diagnosed glioma. Their antigens remain unidentified. Generated by immunoSEQ multiplex PCR, the TCRdb table keeps only in-frame clones and is missing some. The data contain more than 40,000 clones, around 89% of them seen just once; the ten biggest clones take up 5.7%. Sequences were derived from PBMCs, sampled from a glioma patient whose treatment included an IDH1 peptide vaccine. Every receptor here comes from a woman aged 40 to 49 with glioma. CDR3s include the opening cysteine and the closing phenylalanine or tryptophan. The D gene is left open where the match is weak. Size is stated for part of the rows, as once, few or many counts, or as a class when the clone is expanded.

>NA|TRBV19|14|TRBD2|TRBJ2-5
CASSIGGGLGTQYF
TGTGCCAGTAGTATAGGGGGGGGATTAGGGACCCAGTACTTC
>NA|TRBV5-1|15|TRBD1|TRBJ2-1
CASSSRDRFLDEQFF
TGCGCCAGCAGCTCCCGGGACAGGTTTTTGGATGAGCAGTTCTTC
>NA|TRBV7-2|14|NA|TRBJ2-3
CASSLWTGTDTQYF
TGTGCCAGCAGCTTATGGACTGGCACAGATACGCAGTATTTT
>once|TRBV6-1|14|NA|TRBJ2-6
CASDGVSGANVLTF
TGTGCCAGCGACGGGGTCTCTGGGGCCAACGTCCTGACTTTC
>NA|TRBV27|16|NA|TRBJ2-7
CASSLRGGTVTYEQYF
TGTGCCAGCAGCTTAAGGGGCGGGACTGTCACCTACGAGCAGTACTTC
>once|TRBV6-1|13|NA|TRBJ1-3
CASSEILGDTIYF
TGTGCCAGCAGTGAAATACTCGGAGACACCATATATTTT
>NA|TRBV2|15|NA|TRBJ2-2
CASSVQGKLTGELFF
TGTGCCAGCAGTGTACAGGGAAAGCTGACCGGGGAGCTGTTTTTT
>NA|TRBV19|13|NA|TRBJ2-7
CASSRAGTYEQYF
TGTGCCAGTAGTCGGGCAGGAACCTACGAGCAGTACTTC
>NA|TRBV13|15|NA|TRBJ2-7
CASSFRRAGTYEQYF
TGTGCCAGCAGCTTCCGTCGAGCCGGTACCTACGAGCAGTACTTC
>few|TRBV7-9|14|NA|TRBJ1-2
CASSRIQGNYGYTF
TGTGCCAGCAGCCGGATACAGGGTAACTATGGCTACACCTTC
>few|TRBV28|13|TRBD1|TRBJ1-2
CATTWGDRNTYTF
TGTGCCACTACATGGGGGGACAGGAATACCTACACCTTC
>once|TRBV10-3|17|TRBD2|TRBJ2-7
CATWGGRASGRASEQYF
TGTGCCACCTGGGGGGGTCGCGCTAGCGGGAGGGCGTCCGAGCAGTACTTC
>NA|TRBV14|13|NA|TRBJ1-1
CASSQGRLTEAFF
TGTGCCAGCAGCCAGGGAAGGCTCACTGAAGCTTTCTTT
>NA|TRBV7-9|16|TRBD2|TRBJ2-1
CASSPGTSGGAGEQFF
TGTGCCAGCAGCCCTGGGACTAGCGGGGGGGCAGGTGAGCAGTTCTTC
>NA|TRBV7-9|15|TRBD1|TRBJ2-3
CASSVGTGSTDTQYF
TGTGCCAGCAGCGTCGGGACAGGTAGCACAGATACGCAGTATTTT
>few|TRBV25-1|13|NA|TRBJ2-1
CASSPTGIHEQFF
TGTGCCAGCAGTCCTACAGGGATCCATGAGCAGTTCTTC
>once|TRBV4-1|14|NA|TRBJ1-5
CASSQVQGDQPQHF
TGCGCCAGCAGCCAAGTGCAGGGTGATCAGCCCCAGCATTTT
>NA|TRBV5-6|15|NA|TRBJ1-5
CASSLGDRENQPQHF
TGTGCCAGCAGCTTGGGAGACAGAGAGAATCAGCCCCAGCATTTT
>NA|TRBV30|16|TRBD2|TRBJ2-3
CAWGLANLPSTDTQYF
TGTGCCTGGGGACTAGCGAATCTTCCTAGCACAGATACGCAGTATTTT
>NA|TRBV27|13|NA|TRBJ1-6
CASSSQVLSPLHF
TGTGCCAGCAGTTCACAGGTTCTCTCACCCCTCCACTTT
>few|TRBV10-3|15|NA|TRBJ2-7
CAIRNRDTKIYEQYF
TGTGCCATACGTAACCGGGACACAAAAATCTACGAGCAGTACTTC
>NA|TRBV29-1|10|NA|TRBJ1-1
CSVKDVEAFF
TGCAGCGTCAAGGACGTTGAAGCTTTCTTT
>few|TRBV25-1|15|NA|TRBJ1-4
CASSEGQVTNEKLFF
TGTGCCAGCAGTGAGGGACAAGTAACTAATGAAAAACTGTTTTTT
>NA|TRBV10-3|13|NA|TRBJ2-7
CAIPTGLTYEQYF
TGTGCCATTCCGACAGGCCTCACCTACGAGCAGTACTTC
>NA|TRBV6-6|13|NA|TRBJ2-2
CASSPSRAGELFF
TGTGCCAGCAGTCCCTCAAGGGCCGGGGAGCTGTTTTTT
>NA|TRBV5-1|14|NA|TRBJ1-2
CASSLLQGTYGYTF
TGCGCCAGCAGCTTGCTACAGGGAACCTATGGCTACACCTTC
>NA|TRBV28|11|NA|TRBJ2-7
CASSSSYEQYF
TGTGCCAGCAGCTCCTCGTACGAGCAGTACTTC
>few|TRBV29-1|12|NA|TRBJ1-1
CSVHTGNTEAFF
TGCAGCGTGCACACGGGAAACACTGAAGCTTTCTTT
>once|TRBV15|13|NA|TRBJ1-5
CATSRDQNQPQHF
TGTGCCACCAGCAGAGATCAAAATCAGCCCCAGCATTTT
>NA|TRBV19|15|NA|TRBJ1-2
CASSILRDRGVGYTF
TGTGCCAGTAGTATATTGAGGGATCGGGGTGTAGGCTACACCTTC
>NA|TRBV6-1|14|NA|TRBJ2-7
CASTGQPSSYEQYF
TGTGCCAGCACCGGACAGCCCTCCTCCTACGAGCAGTACTTC
>NA|TRBV5-1|16|NA|TRBJ1-3
CASSLRQVIAGNTIYF
TGCGCCAGCAGCTTGCGACAGGTAATCGCCGGAAACACCATATATTTT
>NA|TRBV2|17|NA|TRBJ2-2
CASSGGGQYANTGELFF
TGTGCCAGCAGTGGGGGCGGTCAGTACGCGAACACCGGGGAGCTGTTTTTT
>few|TRBV30|13|NA|TRBJ2-2
CAWSTGYTGELFF
TGTGCCTGGAGTACAGGGTACACCGGGGAGCTGTTTTTT
>NA|TRBV30|13|NA|TRBJ2-5
CAWSPGIQETQYF
TGTGCCTGGAGCCCGGGGATCCAAGAGACCCAGTACTTC
>NA|TRBV6-5|14|NA|TRBJ1-1
CASNPGQFVAEAFF
TGTGCCAGCAACCCTGGACAGTTTGTTGCTGAAGCTTTCTTT
>NA|TRBV19|12|TRBD1|TRBJ2-7
CASRDRGHEQYF
TGTGCCAGCCGGGACAGGGGACACGAGCAGTACTTC
>NA|TRBV7-2|15|NA|TRBJ2-5
CASSFRGRNQETQYF
TGTGCCAGCAGCTTCCGGGGACGCAACCAAGAGACCCAGTACTTC
>NA|TRBV18|13|TRBD1|TRBJ1-5
CASSETGDQPQHF
TGTGCCAGCTCGGAGACAGGGGATCAGCCCCAGCATTTT
>NA|TRBV29-1|13|NA|TRBJ1-1
CSVRTGRGTEAFF
TGCAGCGTTCGGACGGGCCGAGGTACTGAAGCTTTCTTT
>NA|TRBV29-1|13|TRBD2|TRBJ2-1
CSTGLAGYNEQFF
TGCAGCACGGGACTAGCGGGTTACAATGAGCAGTTCTTC
>few|TRBV6-6|14|TRBD1|TRBJ2-7
CASSQTGVTYEQYF
TGTGCCAGCAGCCAGACAGGGGTAACCTACGAGCAGTACTTC
>NA|TRBV4-2|16|TRBD1|TRBJ2-1
CASSLTTGEKANEQFF
TGTGCCAGCAGCCTTACGACAGGGGAAAAGGCGAATGAGCAGTTCTTC
>NA|TRBV2|13|NA|TRBJ1-1
CASSAFPNTEAFF
TGTGCCAGCAGCGCATTTCCGAACACTGAAGCTTTCTTT
>NA|TRBV19|13|NA|TRBJ1-2
CASKDRSNYGYTF
TGTGCCAGTAAGGACAGATCTAACTATGGCTACACCTTC
>NA|TRBV30|16|TRBD2|TRBJ2-5
CAWFISGRRGQETQYF
TGTGCCTGGTTTATTAGCGGGAGGAGGGGCCAAGAGACCCAGTACTTC
>NA|TRBV4-2|16|TRBD2|TRBJ2-1
CASSQLTSGSGNEQFF
TGTGCCAGCAGCCAATTGACTAGCGGGTCTGGTAATGAGCAGTTCTTC
>NA|TRBV4-1|15|NA|TRBJ2-5
CASSQAPNRLETQYF
TGCGCCAGCAGCCAGGCCCCTAACCGCCTAGAGACCCAGTACTTC
>NA|TRBV11-2|14|NA|TRBJ2-7
CASSGEEGAYEQYF
TGTGCCAGCAGCGGAGAGGAGGGGGCTTACGAGCAGTACTTC
>NA|TRBV7-2|15|NA|TRBJ2-2
CASSLEVGPSGELFF
TGTGCCAGCAGCTTAGAGGTGGGGCCTTCCGGGGAGCTGTTTTTT
>NA|TRBV6-6|14|NA|TRBJ2-4
CASSYLGPKDIQYF
TGTGCCAGCAGTTACCTAGGTCCGAAAGACATTCAGTACTTC
>few|TRBV5-5|13|NA|TRBJ1-3
CASSVDPGNTIYF
TGTGCCAGCAGCGTAGACCCTGGAAACACCATATATTTT
>medium-sized|TRBV2|17|NA|TRBJ1-3
CASIDVGTAYTGNTIYF
TGTGCCAGCATAGATGTGGGGACTGCATACACTGGAAACACCATATATTTT
>NA|TRBV5-5|13|NA|TRBJ2-5
CASSLAPRETQYF
TGTGCCAGCAGCTTGGCACCAAGGGAGACCCAGTACTTC
>NA|TRBV21-1|12|NA|TRBJ1-5
CASSNPRGQFHF
TGTGCCAGCAGCAACCCCAGGGGACAGTTCCATTTT
>NA|TRBV29-1|14|NA|TRBJ1-1
CSVVRGNDTPEAFF
TGCAGCGTTGTCCGCGGGAACGATACTCCTGAAGCTTTCTTT
>NA|TRBV10-3|16|NA|TRBJ2-3
CAISESWTVSTDTQYF
TGTGCCATCAGTGAGTCCTGGACCGTTAGCACAGATACGCAGTATTTT
>NA|TRBV4-1|17|NA|TRBJ1-3
CASSATSISNLENTIYF
TGCGCCAGCAGCGCGACGTCCATAAGTAATCTGGAGAACACCATATATTTT